One T cell receptor beta chain is described in this entry. Its binding antigen is unknown. The record has no base qualities; no much larger clone is one base away. Donors were a few dozen systemically healthy Caucasian individuals from Russia aged 6 to 90 years. Around 9.9 milliliters of peripheral blood were collected from each donor into EDTA-treated Vacutainer tubes. Ficoll-Paque density-gradient centrifugation was used to isolate PBMCs, with at least 6.5 million per sample. Trizol reagent was used to extract total RNA from the PBMCs, yielding at least 6 micrograms per sample. Naive CD45RAhigh/CD27high T cell percentages were measured by flow cytometry on a PBMC aliquot from every donor. This entry is derived from a study of blood T cells in healthy people across ages (dated by TCRdb to between 2014 and 2016). For the study in its entirety: In model experiments, template switching captured about one uniquely barcoded TCR beta cDNA molecule for every two T cells. The study measured age-related changes in TCR beta repertoire diversity using deep sequencing normalized with unique cDNA molecular identifiers. The donors were split into four age groups: young (average approximately 16 years), middle-aged (about 40), aged (over 55) and long-lived (approximately 89). For two donors (one aged 18 to 30 and one aged 80 or older), the study analyzed two additional independent replicas of 1 million unique cDNA reads from the same blood draw.

Libraries were prepared through 5' RACE. The reads were generated on an Illumina HiSeq 2500. A second PCR of roughly 6 to 12 cycles was run with a J-beta primer mix and a sample-barcoded 5' primer. A template-switch 5' adaptor carrying 12 random nucleotides introduced a unique molecular identifier onto each TCR beta cDNA molecule. At least 2.5 million CDR3-containing paired-end reads were obtained from each sample. First-strand cDNA was synthesized from all RNA with the Mint cDNA synthesis kit, primed by a TRBC-specific oligonucleotide. Following uracil-DNA glycosylase treatment, all cDNA underwent a first 18-cycle PCR with the universal primers M1SS and BC2_uni_R. On the authors' methods: Each sample was normalized by randomly selecting 1 million high-quality reads, each carrying a distinct molecular identifier. Instead of being binned into consensus sequences, reads that shared molecular identifiers were thrown out. MiTCR, set to a Q25 quality threshold and the strictest error-elimination algorithm, was used for CDR3 identification, clonotype clustering and error correction. A nonparametric unseen species model using Euler transformation provided a lower-bound estimate of total TCR beta diversity. Starting from the raw public reads, TCRdb applied fastp trimming at Q25, assembled clones with MiXCR and retained in-frame beta chains. Each entry merges the rows of one CDR3 protein and shows their most common DNA and genes. TCRdb, not the original authors, processed these V and J calls. In all, the sample holds about 840,000 distinct CDR3 sequences, and about 27% of those were seen once. Roughly 10% of the sample lies in the top ten.

Study-level results and caveats: Observed TCR beta diversity per million T cells fell roughly linearly with age, and a significant reduction was already apparent by age approximately 40. Conclusive comparison of naive and antigen-experienced compartments was prevented by the profiling of bulk unsorted PBMCs. Estimates of total diversity based on one million sequenced T cells were considered lower bounds and underestimates. Because donor CMV infection status was unknown, age-related changes in expanded clonotypes were potentially confounded. Compared with the aged group, the long-lived group had more naive CD4+ T cells, fewer expanded clones and increased TCR diversity, a pattern suggesting age selection. A strong correlation was found between observed TCR beta diversity and the percentage of naive T cells measured by flow cytometry.

The germline V gene supplies CDR1 SNHLY and CDR2 FYNNEI. The V and J ends are trimmed by 4 bases and 5 bases, leaving 10 bases between them. The CDR3 runs 13 amino acids, cysteine and phenylalanine included. Just the 39-base CDR3 DNA is kept, in frame starting at base 1. These data are also associated with another study on T cells of mothers and their children. The other study reports the following: The donors were nine systemically healthy Caucasian individuals, made up of three mothers and their six children. cDNA synthesis consumed the entire amount of extracted RNA, loaded at about 1.5 ug RNA in each 15 ul reaction. In the second PCR, the M1S primer introduced both the sample barcodes and 2-4 random nucleotides. Over 8 million TCR beta CDR3 reads were obtained for each mother, and 2.7 million or so reads were obtained for each child. Thymic selection similarly shapes TCR recombination output in related and unrelated pairs, with minor effect from inherited differences. Normalized repertoire overlap in related mother-child pairs was always slightly higher than in unrelated mother-child pairs, but the difference was never significant. No persistent microchimeric T cell clones were detected, at a sensitivity of approximately 100 clones per million clonotypes. In the study, deep NGS was used to compare the TCR beta repertoires of mothers and children, and features distinguishing related mother-child pairs from unrelated individuals were sought. On average, the children were approximately 11 +/- 4 years old, while the mothers were 40 +/- 4 years old. After adapter ligation with NEBNext reagents, the libraries were sequenced on Illumina HiSeq 2000 with 100+100 nt paired-end reads. To avoid cross-contamination, the mother libraries and the child libraries were prepared a month apart and sequenced in separate runs. For each donor, somewhere between 500,000 and 2,000,000 distinct TCR beta clonotypes were identified. Naive TCR beta clonotypes were estimated from low-frequency clonotypes matched to each donor's FACS-determined naive share, without sorting.

The sequenced sample was blood. This TCR was recovered from a middle-aged woman in good health. The rearrangement joined TRBV2 to TRBJ2-3; the D gene is not confidently resolved. The CDR3 here reads CASSGPEGDTQYF. The nucleotides are TGTGCCAGCAGTGGGCCAGAAGGAGATACGCAGTATTTT.